Each of the 11 T cell receptor beta chains below was sequenced from the same sample in a study of blood T cell repertoires in COVID-19. Method: immunoSEQ multiplex PCR; TCRdb's copy keeps in-frame clones and lacks some. The sample carries more than 85,000 clones, 84% recorded once. What was sequenced was peripheral blood. Source of these receptors: a man between 60 and 75 years old with acute or convalescent COVID-19.

This clone has more than one count but fewer than ten. CDR3 region: CAGKTEMNTEAFF. The CDR3 DNA reads TGTGCCGGGAAGACAGAAATGAACACTGAAGCTTTCTTT. The rearrangement uses TRBV5-4 and TRBJ1-1; a weak D match, TRBD1 (5 bases). Germline V gene lookup returns CDR1 SGHNT and CDR2 YYREEE (reference sequence). The germline V and J ends were trimmed by 10 bases and 0 bases, with 13 bases remaining between them. This CDR3 region has 13 residues.

This chain links TRBV6-6 with TRBJ2-2, with 7 positions matching TRBD1. Germline V CDR1 and CDR2: MNHNY, SVGAGI (reference sequence). This CDR3 spans 14 amino acids. The trim removed 4 bases at V and 8 bases at J, leaving 7 bases unmatched. CDR3 sequence reads: CASSSQGVPGELFF. CDR3 sequence (DNA): TGTGCCAGCAGTTCGCAGGGGGTCCCGGGGGAGCTGTTTTTT.

The CDR3 DNA reads TGTGCCAGTAGTGCCCGGTGGGGACAGGGGCCGGTAAATGAAAAACTGTTTTTT. It is translated as CASSARWGQGPVNEKLFF. This rearrangement joins TRBV19 to TRBJ1-4; 10 nucleotides align to TRBD1. The CDR3 loop spans 18 amino acids. After removal of 5 bases from V and 5 bases from J, the junction contained 14 bases not matched to a gene. The germline gives CDR1 LNHDA, CDR2 SQIVND (reference sequence).

This rearrangement joins TRBV30 to TRBJ1-6, with a possible D match to TRBD1 (5 bases). Germline V lookup: CDR1 GTSNPN, CDR2 SVGIG (reference sequence). CDR3 length: 14 amino acids. Trimming left V 5 bases short and J 17 bases short, with 25 bases between. The CDR3 sequence: CAWDNSGRTLEIHF. The CDR3 DNA reads TGTGCCTGGGACAACTCCGGACGGACACTCGAAATCCACTTT.

This sequence joins TRBV9 and TRBJ1-2; TRBD1 matches 9 bases. Germline V lookup: CDR1 SGDLS, CDR2 YYNGEE. This CDR3 contains 14 residues. Unmatched junction bases numbered 7, after V lost 4 bases and J lost 6 bases. The DNA of the CDR3 is TGTGCCAGCAGCCCCCAGGGACAGGGACATGGCTACACCTTC. Residues: CASSPQGQGHGYTF.

J is TRBJ2-5 and V is TRBV19; TRBD1 aligns across 12 bases. The CDR3 loop spans 14 amino acids. V gave up 10 bases and J gave up 5 bases; unmatched junction bases: 8. CDR1 and CDR2 (germline): LNHDA, SQIVND (reference sequence). The CDR3 region is CATGTGGLRETQYF. For the CDR3, the DNA is TGTGCCACCGGGACAGGGGGCTTGCGGGAGACCCAGTACTTC.

The chain has TRBV6-6 and TRBJ2-7; a weak D match, TRBD1 (6 bases). V was cut by 8 bases and J by 2 bases, with 16 bases left in between. The CDR3 loop spans 14 amino acids. Germline CDR1 and CDR2: MNHNY and SVGAGI (reference sequence). Here the CDR3 reads CASGSTGFAYEQYV. For the CDR3, the DNA is TGTGCCAGCGGGAGCACAGGGTTCGCCTACGAGCAGTACGTC.

The chain combines TRBV19 with TRBJ2-1, with no clear D. The germline CDR1 and CDR2 sequences are LNHDA and SQIVND (reference sequence). V was trimmed by 1 base and J by 4 bases, leaving 8 bases between them. This CDR3 is built from 14 residues. The CDR3: CASSIGGDYNEQFF. DNA of the CDR3: TGTGCCAGTAGTATAGGTGGAGATTACAATGAGCAGTTCTTC.

The chain combines TRBV14 with TRBJ2-7; no clear D gene. The length of the CDR3 is 15 residues. Trimming took off 6 bases at V and 0 bases at J, with 15 bases between the two ends. Per the germline V gene, CDR1 is SGHDN and CDR2 is FVKESK. The CDR3 DNA is TGTGCCAGCAGTCGAGGTCCCGAAGGCTCCTACGAGCAGTACGTC. Its protein product is CASSRGPEGSYEQYV.

The chain couples TRBV29-1 to TRBJ1-1, with 11 bases fitting TRBD1. Germline CDR1 SQVTM, CDR2 ANQGSEA. The CDR3 covers 15 residues. J lost 1 base, V lost 6 bases, and 7 bases had no gene match. CDR3 protein: CSVAGTGGKNTEAFF. The CDR3 DNA sequence: TGCAGCGTAGCCGGGACAGGGGGGAAGAACACTGAAGCTTTCTTT.

This sequence joins TRBV7-3 and TRBJ2-2; D is unclear. Germline V gene lookup returns CDR1 SGHTA and CDR2 FQGTGA. CDR3 length: 15 residues. Trimming left V 5 bases short and J 4 bases short, with 14 bases between. The CDR3 DNA follows: TGTGCCAGCAGCCCTCAGCAGGCCCCCACCGGGGAGCTGTTTTTT. Translation: CASSPQQAPTGELFF.